This T cell receptor beta chain was profiled in a study of shared clonotypes between healthy human individuals. Across the whole study: Two women and a few men aged 18 to 49 made up the donors. General observations from the study: As a rule, naive subsets had a larger estimated richness than memory subsets.

In the source study's methods: ImmunoSEQ yielded junction-only sequences lacking quality scores, so filtering differed. Sequenced by immunoSEQ multiplex PCR; TCRdb stores in-frame clones only, minus some. The DNA gave D and trimming, while V, J and clone size come from that table. The sample yields around 510,000 clones, about 96% seen once. This CDR3 comprises 15 residues. V was pared by 4 bases and J by 3 bases, with 13 bases between. The germline V gene has CDR1 WSHSY and CDR2 SAAADI. The donor population consisted of healthy HIV-negative adults with no recent acute infections or vaccinations. About this clone itself: The target antigen is unknown.

Sequenced sample: naive CD4+ T cells sorted from blood. Subset described: CD45RA+ positively selected. The chain joins TRBV10-2 to TRBJ1-3; tentative D call: TRBD1 (6 bases). The sequence came from a young woman in good health. CDR3 nucleotide sequence: TGCGCCAGCAGTGTCACCCGGGACAATGGAAACACCATATATTTT. This encodes CASSVTRDNGNTIYF.